A single sample is the source of the 22 T cell receptor beta chains below, sequenced in a study of blood T cell repertoires in COVID-19. Assay used: immunoSEQ multiplex PCR; TCRdb lists only in-frame clones, some missing. This table has about 130,000 clones, roughly 84% appearing once. Sequencing input: peripheral blood. The source is a woman of 80 years or more with acute or convalescent COVID-19.

The J gene is TRBJ2-7, the V gene TRBV19, with TRBD1 matching 9 bases. This CDR3 has 15 amino acids. Unmatched junction bases numbered 11, after V lost 5 bases and J lost 6 bases. Germline CDR1 LNHDA, CDR2 SQIVND (reference sequence). This CDR3 is CASSFTGTGSSEQYF. CDR3 in DNA: TGTGCCAGTAGTTTCACCGGGACAGGGTCGTCCGAGCAGTACTTC.

This clone showed up just a few times. The V call is TRBV7-2, the J call TRBJ2-1; weak D call: TRBD2 (5 bases). Germline V gives CDR1 SGHTA, CDR2 FQGNSA. Trimming took off 1 base at V and 0 bases at J, with 19 bases between the two ends. The CDR3 sequence is 19 residues long. The CDR3 coding sequence is TGTGCCAGCAGCTTAGATTGGGTTGGCGGGCTGAGCTCCTACAATGAGCAGTTCTTC. Protein product: CASSLDWVGGLSSYNEQFF.

The gene calls are TRBV6-1 and TRBJ1-1, with D unresolved. This CDR3 spans 13 amino acids. Germline values: CDR1 MNHNS, CDR2 SASEGT. Trimming shortened V by 3 bases and J by 2 bases, and 7 bases separated the two germline ends. CDR3 residues: CASSDLPNTEAFF. The CDR3 DNA is TGTGCCAGCAGTGATCTCCCCAACACTGAAGCTTTCTTT.

The chain employs TRBV5-4 and TRBJ2-1; 11 bases match TRBD2. Germline V gene lookup returns CDR1 SGHNT and CDR2 YYREEE (reference sequence). The CDR3 contains 15 residues. The V and J ends lost 3 bases and 6 bases, in that order; junction bases with no gene match: 5. CDR3 DNA: TGTGCCAGCAGCTCGGGACTAGCGGACAGCAATGAGCAGTTCTTC. Translation: CASSSGLADSNEQFF.

The CDR3 bases are TGTGCCAGCACCCCAAGGGGCGGAAACACCATATATTTT. Protein sequence: CASTPRGGNTIYF. This chain uses TRBV2 with TRBJ1-3; a possible D gene is TRBD1 (5 bases). CDR1 SNHLY and CDR2 FYNNEI come from the germline V gene. The CDR3 sequence is 13 residues long. Trimming removed 7 bases from V and 4 bases from J, with 11 bases in between.

The J gene is TRBJ1-2, the V gene TRBV7-2, with D perhaps matching TRBD1 (5 bases). This CDR3 region has 12 residues. V was clipped by 6 bases and J by 6 bases, with 11 bases between them. Germline CDR1 is SGHTA and CDR2 is FQGNSA. This CDR3 reads CASSPDRNGYTF. Here the CDR3 DNA reads TGTGCCAGCAGTCCCGACAGAAATGGCTACACCTTC.

This clone was detected once. V and J are TRBV5-1 and TRBJ2-1, with 8 bases lining up with TRBD1. The junction had 4 bases not matched to a gene; V was cut back by 1 base and J by 7 bases. The CDR3 contains 14 residues. From germline, CDR1 is SGHRS and CDR2 YFSETQ. The CDR3 loop reads CASSLPRGRNEQFF. The CDR3 coding sequence is TGCGCCAGCAGCTTGCCCAGGGGGCGAAATGAGCAGTTCTTC.

Of note for this clone: This same CDR3 is encoded by further DNA sequences in the sample. V usage is TRBV20-1 and J usage is TRBJ2-7; perhaps TRBD2 as D (6 bases). The CDR3 is 11 residues long. The V and J ends lost 7 bases and 2 bases respectively, with 9 bases between them. Germline assignment: CDR1 DFQATT and CDR2 SNEGSKA (reference sequence). Written as DNA, the CDR3 is TGCAGTGTCCAGCGGGCCTACGAGCAGTACTTC. This translates into CSVQRAYEQYF.

This clone was detected only a few times. The CDR3 region is CASSLWTTDGYTF. Written as DNA, the CDR3 is TGCGCCAGCAGTTTGTGGACTACAGATGGCTACACCTTC. V gene TRBV5-1 combines with J gene TRBJ1-2; D gene ambiguous. This CDR3 has 13 amino acids. The germline V gene encodes CDR1 SGHRS and CDR2 YFSETQ. The V end was cut by 5 bases, the J end by 6 bases, with 14 bases between.

This chain links TRBV19 with TRBJ2-5, with D possibly being TRBD1 (5 bases). Germline V gives CDR1 LNHDA, CDR2 SQIVND (reference sequence). The CDR3 loop spans 15 amino acids. Trimming stripped 0 bases from V and 4 bases from J, with 12 bases between. This CDR3 is CASSIDPSRVETQYF. In nucleotides, the CDR3 is TGTGCCAGTAGTATAGACCCCAGCAGGGTAGAGACCCAGTACTTC. The whole variable domain, remainder taken from reference TRBV19 and TRBJ2-5, is DGGITQSPKYLFRKEGQNVTLSCEQNLNHDAMYWYRQDPGQGLRLIYYSQIVNDFQKGDIAEGYSVSREKKESFPLTVTSAQKNPTAFYLCASSIDPSRVETQYFGPGTRLLVL.

This chain joins TRBV5-8 and TRBJ2-1, with 11 bases aligning to TRBD2. Germline CDR1 and CDR2: SGHTS and YDEGEE. The CDR3 is 15 residues long. V dropped 1 base and J dropped 8; count of bases not matched to a gene: 5. CDR3 protein: CASSLLLAGVHEQFF. CDR3 coding DNA: TGTGCCAGCAGCTTGCTACTAGCGGGAGTCCATGAGCAGTTCTTC. Variable domain in full (rest from reference TRBV5-8 and TRBJ2-1): EAGVTQSPTHLIKTRGQQATLRCSPISGHTSVYWYQQALGLGLQFLLWYDEGEERNRGNFPPRFSGRQFPNYSSELNVNALELEDSALYLCASSLLLAGVHEQFFGPGTRLTVL.

The chain combines TRBV7-2 with TRBJ2-7; D gene uncertain. Trimming cost V 6 bases and J 0 bases, with 12 bases left between them. The CDR3 extends over 14 amino acids. Germline V CDR1 and CDR2: SGHTA, FQGNSA. The CDR3: CASSIGVFSYEQYF. CDR3 DNA sequence: TGTGCCAGCAGTATAGGAGTCTTCTCCTACGAGCAGTACTTC. Looking up the rest from reference TRBV7-2 and TRBJ2-7 gives the full variable domain: GAGVSQSPSNKVTEKGKDVELRCDPISGHTALYWYRQSLGQGLEFLIYFQGNSAPDKSGLPSDRFSAERTGGSVSTLTIQRTQQEDSAVYLCASSIGVFSYEQYFGPGTRLTVT.

The rearrangement uses TRBV15 and TRBJ1-2, with a possible D match to TRBD1 (5 bases). Trimming left V 0 bases short and J 7 bases short, with 9 bases between. Germline CDR1 and CDR2: LNHNV and YYDKDF (reference sequence). This CDR3 is 13 amino acids long. CDR3 nucleotides: TGTGCCACCAGCAGAGACAGGGCTGCTGGCTACACCTTC. The encoded protein is CATSRDRAAGYTF.

The rearrangement links TRBV7-2 to TRBJ1-1; 8 nucleotides match TRBD1. J gave up 1 base and V 4 bases, and 8 bases lay outside the gene matches. Germline lookup yields CDR1 SGHTA and CDR2 FQGNSA. The CDR3 is 16 residues long. The CDR3 DNA reads as TGTGCCAGCAGCTGGCTTACCAGGGGGCGGAACACTGAAGCTTTCTTT. Its protein product is CASSWLTRGRNTEAFF. The whole variable domain, remainder taken from reference TRBV7-2 and TRBJ1-1, is GAGVSQSPSNKVTEKGKDVELRCDPISGHTALYWYRQSLGQGLEFLIYFQGNSAPDKSGLPSDRFSAERTGGSVSTLTIQRTQQEDSAVYLCASSWLTRGRNTEAFFGQGTRLTVV.

The V call is TRBV7-6, the J call TRBJ2-5; 9 bases are shared with TRBD2. The junction had 8 bases not matched to a gene; V was cut back by 1 base and J by 5 bases. The CDR3 contains 16 residues. Germline-derived CDR1 and CDR2 are SGHVS and FNYEAQ. The CDR3 DNA follows: TGTGCCAGCAGCTTAGGGGGTAGCGGGGGACGGGAGACCCAGTACTTC. It encodes CASSLGGSGGRETQYF.

This clone was detected a few times. This chain connects TRBV18 to TRBJ1-5; 7 nucleotides match TRBD1. J was trimmed by 0 bases and V by 5 bases; bases with no gene match: 4. CDR1 is KGHSH and CDR2 is LQKENI in the germline V gene. The CDR3 covers 15 residues. The CDR3 here is CASSSGQFSNQPQHF. CDR3 in DNA: TGTGCCAGCTCATCGGGACAGTTTAGCAATCAGCCCCAGCATTTT.

The rearrangement joins TRBV28 to TRBJ2-7, with D perhaps matching TRBD1 (6 bases). The ends were cut back, 7 bases at V and 5 bases at J, with 15 bases in the middle. Looked up from germline, CDR1 is MDHEN and CDR2 is SYDVKM. CDR3 length equals 13 residues. The CDR3 protein is CASIPRTVHEQYF. Written as DNA, the CDR3 is TGTGCCAGCATCCCTCGGACAGTCCACGAGCAGTACTTC.

The gene calls are TRBV19 and TRBJ2-3; 11 bases align to TRBD2. Trimming removed 4 bases from V and 0 bases from J; junction bases left unmatched: 6. Per germline, CDR1 LNHDA and CDR2 SQIVND (reference sequence). This CDR3 is 17 amino acids long. Written as DNA, the CDR3 is TGTGCCAGTAGTACGCTAGCGGGGGGCCGGAGCACAGATACGCAGTATTTT. Translating it yields CASSTLAGGRSTDTQYF.

This clone has a single count. CDR3 DNA: TGTGCCAGCAGCACACGAGCGGGAGGGCCAACGTTGCTGTACTTC. It yields the protein CASSTRAGGPTLLYF. This rearrangement joins TRBV7-3 to TRBJ2-7; 10 bases are shared with TRBD2. V dropped 5 bases and J dropped 12; count of bases not matched to a gene: 16. Per the germline V gene, CDR1 is SGHTA and CDR2 is FQGTGA. This CDR3 spans 15 amino acids.

A remark on this clone: The junction and the germline gene differ at one end; a read error may be behind it. The chain carries TRBV7-9 and TRBJ1-1, with D unresolved. Looked up from germline, CDR1 is SEHNR and CDR2 is FQNEAQ (reference sequence). The CDR3 contains 12 residues. The CDR3 sequence is CASSNTTWKVEF. In DNA, the CDR3 is TGTGCCAGCAGCAACACGACATGGAAAGTAGAATTT.

Concerning this clone itself: Other DNA sequences from this sample encode an identical CDR3 as well. The rearrangement joins TRBV28 to TRBJ2-7, with 8 bases fitting TRBD1. V lost 9 bases and J lost 3; bases outside the gene matches: 7. Germline values: CDR1 MDHEN, CDR2 SYDVKM. This CDR3 has 13 amino acids. Here the CDR3 reads CASEGTGDYEQYF. In nucleotides, the CDR3 is TGTGCCAGTGAGGGGACAGGAGACTACGAGCAGTACTTC.

This rearrangement joins TRBV25-1 to TRBJ2-7, with D possibly TRBD2 on 6 matching bases. This CDR3 contains 15 residues. Germline V gives CDR1 MGHDK, CDR2 SYGVNS. Trimming cost V 1 base and J 3 bases, with 13 bases left between them. The CDR3 DNA reads TGTGCCAGCAGTGAATCTTTGGGGACTCTCTACGAGCAGTACTTC. Translation gives CASSESLGTLYEQYF.